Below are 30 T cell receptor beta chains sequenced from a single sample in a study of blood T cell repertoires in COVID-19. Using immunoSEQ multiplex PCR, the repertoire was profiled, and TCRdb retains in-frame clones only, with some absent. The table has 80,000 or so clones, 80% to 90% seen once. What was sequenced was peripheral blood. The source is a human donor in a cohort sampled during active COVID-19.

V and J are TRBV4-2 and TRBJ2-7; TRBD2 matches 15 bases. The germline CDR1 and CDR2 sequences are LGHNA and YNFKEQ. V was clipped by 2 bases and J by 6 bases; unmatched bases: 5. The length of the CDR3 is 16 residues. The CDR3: CASSQPGLAGGGEQYF. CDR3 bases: TGTGCCAGCAGCCAACCCGGACTAGCGGGAGGGGGCGAGCAGTACTTC.

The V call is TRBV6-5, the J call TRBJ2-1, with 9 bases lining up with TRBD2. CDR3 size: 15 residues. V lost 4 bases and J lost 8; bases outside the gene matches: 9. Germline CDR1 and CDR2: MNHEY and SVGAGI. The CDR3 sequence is CASSWARGGRDEQFF. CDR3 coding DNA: TGTGCCAGCAGTTGGGCGCGGGGGGGTAGGGATGAGCAGTTCTTC.

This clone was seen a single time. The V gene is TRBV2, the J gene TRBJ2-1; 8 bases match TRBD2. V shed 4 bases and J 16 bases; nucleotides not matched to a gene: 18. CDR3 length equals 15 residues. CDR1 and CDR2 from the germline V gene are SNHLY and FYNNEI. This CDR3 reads CASSGISGIPKNRFF. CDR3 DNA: TGTGCCAGCAGTGGAATTAGCGGGATTCCAAAAAATAGATTCTTC.

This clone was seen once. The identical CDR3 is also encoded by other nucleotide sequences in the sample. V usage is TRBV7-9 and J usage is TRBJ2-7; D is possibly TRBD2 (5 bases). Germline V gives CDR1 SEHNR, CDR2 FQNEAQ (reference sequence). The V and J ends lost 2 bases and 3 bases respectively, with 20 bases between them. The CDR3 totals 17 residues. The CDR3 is CASSLPRRDSGGYEQYF. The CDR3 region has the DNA TGTGCCAGCAGCTTACCCCGAAGAGATTCAGGAGGCTACGAGCAGTACTTC.

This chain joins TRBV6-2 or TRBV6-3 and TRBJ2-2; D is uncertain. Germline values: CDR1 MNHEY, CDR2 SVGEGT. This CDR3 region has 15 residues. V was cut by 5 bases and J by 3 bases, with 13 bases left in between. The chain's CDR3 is CASSLERMYTGELFF. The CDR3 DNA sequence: TGTGCCAGCAGTCTAGAAAGAATGTACACCGGGGAGCTGTTTTTT.

In DNA, the CDR3 is TGTGCCAGCCGGACAGGGTTTGGCGAGCAGTACTTC. It codes for CASRTGFGEQYF. This sequence joins TRBV6-5 and TRBJ2-7, with 8 bases fitting TRBD1. This CDR3 has 12 amino acids. Germline V gene sequence: CDR1 MNHEY, CDR2 SVGAGI. V lost 8 bases and J lost 6; bases outside the gene matches: 6.

CDR3 coding DNA: TGCAGCGTGAAGGACAGCGCGGAAAGCTCCTACGAGCAGTACTTC. Its translation: CSVKDSAESSYEQYF. The chain couples TRBV29-1 to TRBJ2-7; D is possibly TRBD1 (6 bases). Germline V gives CDR1 SQVTM, CDR2 ANQGSEA. The CDR3 extends over 15 amino acids. The ends were cut back, 6 bases at V and 0 bases at J, with 18 bases in the middle.

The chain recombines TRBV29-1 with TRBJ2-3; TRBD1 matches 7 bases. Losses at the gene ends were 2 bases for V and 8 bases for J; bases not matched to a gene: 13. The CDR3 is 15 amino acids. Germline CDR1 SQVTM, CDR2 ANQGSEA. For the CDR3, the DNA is TGCAGCGTTGAAAGGTTTAAGCCCGCAGGGGGTACGCAGTATTTT. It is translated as CSVERFKPAGGTQYF.

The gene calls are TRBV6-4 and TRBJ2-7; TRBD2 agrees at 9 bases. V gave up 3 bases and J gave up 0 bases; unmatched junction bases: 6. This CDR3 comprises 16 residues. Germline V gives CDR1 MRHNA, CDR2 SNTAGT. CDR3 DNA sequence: TGTGCCAGCAGTGATACTAGCGGGTTTTACTCCTACGAGCAGTACTTC. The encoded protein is CASSDTSGFYSYEQYF.

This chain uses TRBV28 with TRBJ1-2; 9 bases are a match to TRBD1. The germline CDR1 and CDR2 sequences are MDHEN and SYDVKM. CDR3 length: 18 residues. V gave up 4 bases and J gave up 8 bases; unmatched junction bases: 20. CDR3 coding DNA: TGTGCCAGCAGTTCCCCCGGGACAGGGTTAATTGTAGTTCAAGGCTACACCTTC. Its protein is CASSSPGTGLIVVQGYTF.

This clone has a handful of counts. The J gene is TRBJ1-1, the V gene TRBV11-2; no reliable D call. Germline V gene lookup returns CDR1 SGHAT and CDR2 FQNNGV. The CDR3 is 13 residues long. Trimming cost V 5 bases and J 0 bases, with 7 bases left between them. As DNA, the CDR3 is TGTGCCAGCAGCAAGGAGATGAACACTGAAGCTTTCTTT. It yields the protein CASSKEMNTEAFF. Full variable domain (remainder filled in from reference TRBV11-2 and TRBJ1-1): EAGVAQSPRYKIIEKRQSVAFWCNPISGHATLYWYQQILGQGPKLLIQFQNNGVVDDSQLPKDRFSAERLKGVDSTLKIQPAKLEDSAVYLCASSKEMNTEAFFGQGTRLTVV.

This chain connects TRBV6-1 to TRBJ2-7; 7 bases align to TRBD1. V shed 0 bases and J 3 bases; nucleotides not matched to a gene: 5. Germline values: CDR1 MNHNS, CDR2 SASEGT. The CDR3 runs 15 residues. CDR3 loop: CASSEAETGYYEQYF. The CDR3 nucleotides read TGTGCCAGCAGTGAAGCTGAGACAGGGTACTACGAGCAGTACTTC.

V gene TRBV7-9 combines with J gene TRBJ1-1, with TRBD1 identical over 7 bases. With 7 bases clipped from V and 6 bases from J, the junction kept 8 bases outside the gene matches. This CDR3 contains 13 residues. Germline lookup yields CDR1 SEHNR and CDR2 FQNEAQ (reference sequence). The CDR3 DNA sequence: TGTGCCAGCACCTCCATACAGGGGTCTGAAGCTTTCTTT. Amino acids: CASTSIQGSEAFF.

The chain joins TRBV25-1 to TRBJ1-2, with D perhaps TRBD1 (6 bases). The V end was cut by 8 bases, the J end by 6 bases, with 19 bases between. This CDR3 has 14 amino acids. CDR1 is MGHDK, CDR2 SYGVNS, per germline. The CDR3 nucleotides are TGTGCCAGCCTCCGGGCAGGGGATATGCATGGCTACACCTTC. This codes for CASLRAGDMHGYTF.

CDR3 protein: CASSLSETQYF. In DNA form, the CDR3 reads TGCGCCAGCAGCCTATCGGAGACCCAGTACTTC. This chain links TRBV10-2 with TRBJ2-5; D not certain. Germline CDR1 reads WSHSY; CDR2 reads SAAADI. The CDR3 sequence is 11 residues long. Between the trimmed V and J ends, which lost 6 bases and 5 bases, there was a span of 7 bases.

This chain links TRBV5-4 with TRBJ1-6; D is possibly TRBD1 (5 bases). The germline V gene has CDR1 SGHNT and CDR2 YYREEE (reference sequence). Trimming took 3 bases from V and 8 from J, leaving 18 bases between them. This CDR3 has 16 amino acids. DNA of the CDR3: TGTGCCAGCAGCTCAGTGGGGGGGTGGTACGATTCACCCCTCCACTTT. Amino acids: CASSSVGGWYDSPLHF.

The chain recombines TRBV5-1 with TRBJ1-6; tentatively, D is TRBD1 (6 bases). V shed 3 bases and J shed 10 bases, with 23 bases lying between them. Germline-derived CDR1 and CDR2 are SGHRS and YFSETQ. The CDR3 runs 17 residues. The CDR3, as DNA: TGCGCCAGCAGCTGGATGGGATCCCGGGGGGGCGGGTCACCCCTCCACTTT. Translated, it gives CASSWMGSRGGGSPLHF.

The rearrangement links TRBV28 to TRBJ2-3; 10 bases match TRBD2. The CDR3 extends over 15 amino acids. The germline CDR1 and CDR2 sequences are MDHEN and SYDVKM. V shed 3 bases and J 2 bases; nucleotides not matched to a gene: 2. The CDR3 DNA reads TGTGCCAGCAGTTTCCTAGCGGGAGTCACAGATACGCAGTATTTT. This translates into CASSFLAGVTDTQYF.

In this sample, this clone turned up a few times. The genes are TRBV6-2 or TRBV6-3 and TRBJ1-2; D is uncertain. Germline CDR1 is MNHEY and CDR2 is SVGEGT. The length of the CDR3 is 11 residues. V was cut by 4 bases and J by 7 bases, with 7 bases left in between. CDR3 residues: CASSSAGGYTF. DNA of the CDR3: TGTGCCAGCAGTTCCGCAGGTGGCTACACCTTC.

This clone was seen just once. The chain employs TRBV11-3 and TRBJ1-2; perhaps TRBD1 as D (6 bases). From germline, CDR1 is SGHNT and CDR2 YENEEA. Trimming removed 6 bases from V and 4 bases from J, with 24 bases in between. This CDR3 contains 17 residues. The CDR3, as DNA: TGTGCCAGCAGTACTAGGGGGAGTTCAGTTTCAGTCTATGGCTACACCTTC. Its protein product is CASSTRGSSVSVYGYTF.

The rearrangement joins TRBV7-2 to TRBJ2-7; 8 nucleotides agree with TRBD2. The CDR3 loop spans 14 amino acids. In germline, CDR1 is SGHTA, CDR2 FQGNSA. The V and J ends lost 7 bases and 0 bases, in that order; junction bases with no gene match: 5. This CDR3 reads CASTASGSSYEQYF. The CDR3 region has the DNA TGTGCCAGCACCGCAAGCGGGAGCTCCTACGAGCAGTACTTC.

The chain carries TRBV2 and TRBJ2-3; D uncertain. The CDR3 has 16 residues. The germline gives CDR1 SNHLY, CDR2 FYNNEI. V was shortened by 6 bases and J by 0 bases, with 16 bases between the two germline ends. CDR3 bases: TGTGCCAGCAGCAAGGATGCGGTTGCTAGCACAGATACGCAGTATTTT. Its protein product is CASSKDAVASTDTQYF.

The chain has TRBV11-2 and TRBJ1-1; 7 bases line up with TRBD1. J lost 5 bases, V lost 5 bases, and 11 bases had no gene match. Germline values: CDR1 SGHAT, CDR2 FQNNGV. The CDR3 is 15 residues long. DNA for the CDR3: TGTGCCAGCAGCCAGAAGGGGGCGAGGGGAACTGAAGCTTTCTTT. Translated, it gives CASSQKGARGTEAFF.

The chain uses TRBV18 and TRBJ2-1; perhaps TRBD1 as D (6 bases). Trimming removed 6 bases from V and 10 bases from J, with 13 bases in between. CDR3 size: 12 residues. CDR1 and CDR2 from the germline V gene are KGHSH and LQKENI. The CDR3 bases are TGTGCCAGCTCGCACAGGGTTGGAGAGCAGTTCTTC. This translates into CASSHRVGEQFF.

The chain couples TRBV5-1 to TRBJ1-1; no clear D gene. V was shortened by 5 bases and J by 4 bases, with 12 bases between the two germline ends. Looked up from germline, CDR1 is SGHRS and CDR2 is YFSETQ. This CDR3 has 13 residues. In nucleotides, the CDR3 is TGCGCCAGCAGGCCAGTCCGAGGCACTGAAGCTTTCTTT. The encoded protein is CASRPVRGTEAFF.

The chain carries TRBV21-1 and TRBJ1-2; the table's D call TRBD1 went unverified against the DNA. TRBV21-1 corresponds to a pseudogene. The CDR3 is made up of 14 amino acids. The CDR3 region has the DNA TGTGCCAGCAGCAAAGGGACAGCACACTATGGCTACACCTTC. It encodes CASSKGTAHYGYTF.

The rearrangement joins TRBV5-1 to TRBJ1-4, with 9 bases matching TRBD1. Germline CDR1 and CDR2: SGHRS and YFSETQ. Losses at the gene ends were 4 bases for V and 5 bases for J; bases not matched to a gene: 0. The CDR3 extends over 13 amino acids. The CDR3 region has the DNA TGCGCCAGCAGCGGACAGGGGAATGAAAAACTGTTTTTT. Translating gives CASSGQGNEKLFF.

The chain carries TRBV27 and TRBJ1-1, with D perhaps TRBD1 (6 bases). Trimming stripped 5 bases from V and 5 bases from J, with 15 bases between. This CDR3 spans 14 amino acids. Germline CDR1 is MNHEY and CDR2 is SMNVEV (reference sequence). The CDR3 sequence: CASSATGQPTEAFF. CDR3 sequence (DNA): TGTGCCAGCAGTGCAACCGGACAGCCGACTGAAGCTTTCTTT.

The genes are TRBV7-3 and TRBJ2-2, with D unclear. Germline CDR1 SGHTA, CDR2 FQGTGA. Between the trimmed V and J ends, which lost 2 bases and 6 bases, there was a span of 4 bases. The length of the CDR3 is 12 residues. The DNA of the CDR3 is TGTGCCAGCAGCTTAGAGGCCGGGGAGCTGTTTTTT. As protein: CASSLEAGELFF.

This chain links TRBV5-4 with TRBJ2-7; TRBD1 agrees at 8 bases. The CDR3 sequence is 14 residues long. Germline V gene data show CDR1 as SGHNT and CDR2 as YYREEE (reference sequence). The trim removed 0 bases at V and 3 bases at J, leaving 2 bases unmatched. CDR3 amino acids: CASSLGDRGYEQYF. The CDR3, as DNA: TGTGCCAGCAGCTTGGGCGACAGGGGCTACGAGCAGTACTTC.